This record looks at one T cell receptor beta chain sequence and its context. The antigen is undetermined. These data are taken from a study of T cells in Graves' hyperthyroidism and ophthalmopathy. The germline gives CDR1 MDHEN, CDR2 SYDVKM. The CDR3 totals 13 residues. V was shortened by 7 bases and J by 8 bases, with 14 bases between the two germline ends. From RNA transcripts, TCR beta CDR3 regions were amplified. During a first-round RT-PCR of the TCR CDR3, the HTBI primer set was used. One entry per CDR3 protein, called by TCRdb with MiXCR from the multiplex PCR reads. The sample has around 620,000 distinct CDR3 sequences; 15% to 20% are singletons. The study, taken as a whole, reports: Ophthalmopathy was separated from stable hyperthyroidism by a 13 V-J model. Most thyroid clonotypes that were expanded above 0.001 also turned up in blood.

This receptor was identified in a woman aged 25 to 39 with Graves' hyperthyroidism. The sample consisted of blood. The chain combines TRBV28 with TRBJ1-4; no clear D gene. The CDR3 reads CASTPAADEKLFF. As DNA, the CDR3 is TGTGCCAGCACCCCCGCGGCAGACGAAAAACTGTTTTTT.